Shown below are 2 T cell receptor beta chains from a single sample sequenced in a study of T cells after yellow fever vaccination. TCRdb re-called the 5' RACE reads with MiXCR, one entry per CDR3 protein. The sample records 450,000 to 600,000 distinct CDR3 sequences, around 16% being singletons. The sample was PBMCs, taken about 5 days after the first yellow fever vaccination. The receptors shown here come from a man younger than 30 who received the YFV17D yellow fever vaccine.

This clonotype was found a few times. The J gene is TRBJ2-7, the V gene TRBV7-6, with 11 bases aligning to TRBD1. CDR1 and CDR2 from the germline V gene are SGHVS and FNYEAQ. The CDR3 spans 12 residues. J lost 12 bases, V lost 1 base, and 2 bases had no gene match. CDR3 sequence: CASSLGTGGTYF. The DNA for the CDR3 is TGTGCCAGCAGCTTAGGGACAGGGGGCACGTACTTC. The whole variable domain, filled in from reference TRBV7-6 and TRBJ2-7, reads GAGVSQSPRYKVTKRGQDVALRCDPISGHVSLYWYRQALGQGPEFLTYFNYEAQQDKSGLPNDRFSAERPEGSISTLTIQRTEQRDSAMYRCASSLGTGGTYFGPGTRLTVT.

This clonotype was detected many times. CDR3 loop: CASSDSDRGLAEAFF. DNA of the CDR3: TGTGCCAGCAGCGATTCTGACAGGGGTCTCGCTGAAGCTTTCTTT. This chain connects TRBV9 to TRBJ1-1; TRBD1 agrees at 8 bases. The length of the CDR3 is 15 residues. V was pared by 3 bases and J by 6 bases, with 10 bases of the junction left unmatched. CDR1 SGDLS and CDR2 YYNGEE come from the germline V gene.